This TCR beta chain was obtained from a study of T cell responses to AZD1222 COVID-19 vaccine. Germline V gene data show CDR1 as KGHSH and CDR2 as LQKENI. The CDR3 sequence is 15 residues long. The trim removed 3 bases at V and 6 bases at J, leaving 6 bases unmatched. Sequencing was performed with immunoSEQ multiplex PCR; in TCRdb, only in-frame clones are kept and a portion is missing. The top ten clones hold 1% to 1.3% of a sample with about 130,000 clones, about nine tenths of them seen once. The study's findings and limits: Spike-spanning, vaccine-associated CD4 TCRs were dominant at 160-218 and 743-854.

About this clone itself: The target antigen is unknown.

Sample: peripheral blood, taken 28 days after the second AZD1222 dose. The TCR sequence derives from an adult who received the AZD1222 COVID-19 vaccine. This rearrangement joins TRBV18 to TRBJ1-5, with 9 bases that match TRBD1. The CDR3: CASSPTGGNGQPQHF. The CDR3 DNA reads TGTGCCAGCTCACCGACAGGGGGAAATGGTCAGCCCCAGCATTTT.